These 20 T cell receptor beta chains came from one sample sequenced in a study of cytotoxic CD8 clonotypes in ibrutinib-treated CLL. Assay used: immunoSEQ multiplex PCR; TCRdb lists only in-frame clones, some missing. The repertoire holds 30,000 to 35,000 clones, with roughly two thirds as singletons. Here the sequenced sample was PBMCs, taken before ibrutinib treatment. These receptors originate from a human donor with chronic lymphocytic leukemia.

The rearrangement uses TRBV7-6 and TRBJ1-5, with D maybe TRBD1 (6 bases). The CDR3 has 13 amino acids. The V end lost 2 bases, the J end lost 4 bases, and 6 bases lay between the germline ends. Germline V gives CDR1 SGHVS, CDR2 FNYEAQ. The CDR3 DNA follows: TGTGCCAGCAGCTTAACAGGGAATCAGCCCCAGCATTTT. As protein: CASSLTGNQPQHF.

This chain joins TRBV7-8 and TRBJ2-5; D is undetermined. This CDR3 spans 11 amino acids. V was cut by 0 bases and J by 12 bases, with 8 bases left in between. Looked up from germline, CDR1 is SGHVS and CDR2 is FQNEAQ. CDR3 in DNA: TGTGCCAGCAGCTTAGCAGCTCTGGAGTACTTC. Its protein product is CASSLAALEYF. The whole variable domain, filled in from reference TRBV7-8 and TRBJ2-5, reads GAGVSQSPRYKVAKRGQDVALRCDPISGHVSLFWYQQALGQGPEFLTYFQNEAQLDKSGLPSDRFFAERPEGSVSTLKIQRTQQEDSAVYLCASSLAALEYFGPGTRLLVL.

The chain combines TRBV7-6 with TRBJ1-2; D unresolved. Trimming removed 5 bases at V and 7 bases at J, with 14 bases between. Germline assignment: CDR1 SGHVS and CDR2 FNYEAQ. This CDR3 comprises 13 residues. CDR3 sequence (DNA): TGTGCCAGCAGCCTCGGGCCCTCCTTTGGCTACACCTTC. Translation gives CASSLGPSFGYTF.

V gene TRBV6-1 combines with J gene TRBJ2-1; 8 nucleotides match TRBD1. V shed 8 bases, J shed 0 bases, and the junction held 3 bases outside the gene matches. The CDR3 extends over 14 amino acids. The germline gives CDR1 MNHNS, CDR2 SASEGT. The CDR3 is CASGDRGSYNEQFF. The CDR3 DNA reads as TGTGCCAGCGGCGACAGGGGCTCCTACAATGAGCAGTTCTTC.

The chain recombines TRBV27 with TRBJ2-3, with D possibly matching TRBD2 (6 bases). V was pared by 1 base and J by 4 bases, with 12 bases between. The V gene's germline CDR1 is MNHEY and CDR2 SMNVEV (reference sequence). The CDR3 totals 15 residues. The CDR3 here is CASSLFGGAPDTQYF. The CDR3 DNA sequence: TGTGCCAGCAGTTTATTCGGGGGTGCCCCAGATACGCAGTATTTT.

This clone was counted a few times. Other DNA sequences in this specimen translate into the identical CDR3. This chain links TRBV30 with TRBJ2-1, with TRBD2 matching 7 bases. Per germline, CDR1 GTSNPN and CDR2 SVGIG (reference sequence). The CDR3 covers 14 residues. Losses at the gene ends were 0 bases for V and 3 bases for J; bases not matched to a gene: 2. The CDR3 is CAWSVGGSYNEQFF. The CDR3 region has the DNA TGTGCCTGGAGTGTAGGCGGGAGCTACAATGAGCAGTTCTTC.

The genes are TRBV27 and TRBJ1-5; D is unresolved. Germline V CDR1 and CDR2: MNHEY, SMNVEV (reference sequence). There are 12 residues in the CDR3. V lost 1 base and J lost 10, with 8 bases in between. CDR3 DNA: TGTGCCAGCAGTTTATACTCTTATCCCCAGCATTTT. Translating gives CASSLYSYPQHF.

This clone occurred once. The chain uses TRBV28 and TRBJ1-5; the D is unclear. V shed 0 bases and J shed 0 bases, with 6 bases lying between them. This CDR3 has 15 residues. Germline CDR1 and CDR2: MDHEN and SYDVKM. CDR3 region: CASSLWGDSNQPQHF. The CDR3 nucleotides are TGTGCCAGCAGTTTATGGGGAGATAGCAATCAGCCCCAGCATTTT.

The chain has TRBV5-6 and TRBJ2-4, with D tentatively TRBD2 (6 bases). This CDR3 has 13 amino acids. CDR1 SGHDT and CDR2 YYEEEE come from the germline V gene. V lost 3 bases, J lost 13 bases, and 17 bases lay in between. The chain's CDR3 is CASSSWDLAPQYF. The DNA of the CDR3 is TGTGCCAGCAGCTCATGGGACTTGGCGCCACAGTACTTC.

CDR3: CASSLVASSGYNSPLHF. DNA of the CDR3: TGCGCCAGCAGCTTGGTAGCCAGTAGCGGGTATAATTCACCCCTCCACTTT. The chain is built from TRBV5-1 and TRBJ1-6; D gene ambiguous. The CDR3 extends over 17 amino acids. Germline CDR1 is SGHRS and CDR2 is YFSETQ. V lost 0 bases to trimming and J lost 4 bases, with 14 bases between them.

The rearrangement links TRBV5-1 to TRBJ2-2; D remains ambiguous. CDR3 size: 11 residues. V lost 6 bases to trimming and J lost 7 bases, with 7 bases between them. In germline, CDR1 is SGHRS, CDR2 YFSETQ. The CDR3 DNA reads as TGCGCCAGCAACGATCTCGGGGAGCTGTTTTTT. Protein product: CASNDLGELFF.

This clone was recorded a few times. CDR3 loop: CSHEGQVADTQYF. CDR3 sequence (DNA): TGCAGCCACGAGGGACAGGTGGCAGATACGCAGTATTTT. This chain uses TRBV29-1 with TRBJ2-3, with TRBD1 matching over 8 bases. With 8 bases clipped from V and 4 bases from J, the junction kept 8 bases outside the gene matches. The CDR3 runs to 13 residues. From germline, CDR1 is SQVTM and CDR2 ANQGSEA.

This chain uses TRBV5-1 with TRBJ2-7; D is tentatively TRBD1 or TRBD2 (5 bases each). V gave up 5 bases and J gave up 7 bases, with 19 bases separating them. Germline loops: CDR1 SGHRS, CDR2 YFSETQ. The CDR3 totals 14 residues. Written as DNA, the CDR3 is TGCGCCAGCAGTGGGGGAGCACTAGTGGGGGAGCAGTACTTC. It yields the protein CASSGGALVGEQYF.

The V and J genes are TRBV2 and TRBJ1-3; D not certain. Germline lookup yields CDR1 SNHLY and CDR2 FYNNEI. CDR3 length: 14 residues. V lost 5 bases, J lost 0 bases, and 8 bases lay in between. DNA of the CDR3: TGTGCCAGCAGTCGGGAGCGCTCTGGAAACACCATATATTTT. Protein: CASSRERSGNTIYF.

The chain employs TRBV6-4 and TRBJ2-5, with 7 bases lining up with TRBD1. CDR1 and CDR2 from the germline V gene are MRHNA and SNTAGT. The trim removed 3 bases at V and 6 bases at J, leaving 4 bases unmatched. There are 13 residues in the CDR3. The CDR3 sequence is CASSEQGVKTQYF. Here the CDR3 DNA reads TGTGCCAGCAGTGAGCAGGGGGTAAAGACCCAGTACTTC.

The chain links TRBV7-9 to TRBJ2-3; TRBD2 matches 10 bases. Germline CDR1 and CDR2: SEHNR and FQNEAQ (reference sequence). CDR3 length: 17 residues. V trimming: 3 bases; J trimming: 1 base; junction bases outside the gene matches: 7. CDR3 coding DNA: TGTGCCAGCAGCTTCTATCGGCTAGCGGGGGGCACAGATACGCAGTATTTT. Protein sequence: CASSFYRLAGGTDTQYF.

The chain is built from TRBV30 and TRBJ2-7; possibly TRBD2 for D (6 bases). Trimming pared 2 bases from V and 6 bases from J, leaving 11 bases between. The CDR3 is 12 amino acids. CDR1 is GTSNPN and CDR2 is SVGIG in the germline V gene (reference sequence). CDR3 bases: TGTGCCTGGAGTCCGGGTAGCGGCGAGCAGTACTTC. It specifies CAWSPGSGEQYF.

This chain links TRBV7-9 with TRBJ2-7; 9 bases are shared with TRBD1. This CDR3 is 16 amino acids long. V shed 4 bases, J shed 0 bases, and the junction held 7 bases outside the gene matches. Looked up from germline, CDR1 is SEHNR and CDR2 is FQNEAQ (reference sequence). Here the CDR3 DNA reads TGTGCCAGCAGCTCGTACAGGGGGCCGAGCTCCTACGAGCAGTACTTC. Translating gives CASSSYRGPSSYEQYF.

The gene calls are TRBV7-8 and TRBJ2-3; weak D call: TRBD2 (7 bases). V lost 5 bases, J lost 1 base, and 16 bases lay in between. CDR1 is SGHVS and CDR2 is FQNEAQ in the germline V gene. This CDR3 spans 16 amino acids. Here the CDR3 reads CASSPRGGARTDTQYF. DNA for the CDR3: TGTGCCAGCAGCCCGCGAGGGGGGGCGCGCACAGATACGCAGTATTTT.

By share, this clone counts as medium-sized (0.01 to 0.1%). The rearrangement uses TRBV27 and TRBJ2-7; D is possibly TRBD1 (6 bases). Germline V gene data show CDR1 as MNHEY and CDR2 as SMNVEV (reference sequence). V was shortened by 6 bases and J by 5 bases, with 8 bases between the two germline ends. CDR3 length: 11 residues. The CDR3 sequence is CASSRGDEQYF. As DNA, the CDR3 is TGTGCCAGCAGCAGGGGCGACGAGCAGTACTTC.